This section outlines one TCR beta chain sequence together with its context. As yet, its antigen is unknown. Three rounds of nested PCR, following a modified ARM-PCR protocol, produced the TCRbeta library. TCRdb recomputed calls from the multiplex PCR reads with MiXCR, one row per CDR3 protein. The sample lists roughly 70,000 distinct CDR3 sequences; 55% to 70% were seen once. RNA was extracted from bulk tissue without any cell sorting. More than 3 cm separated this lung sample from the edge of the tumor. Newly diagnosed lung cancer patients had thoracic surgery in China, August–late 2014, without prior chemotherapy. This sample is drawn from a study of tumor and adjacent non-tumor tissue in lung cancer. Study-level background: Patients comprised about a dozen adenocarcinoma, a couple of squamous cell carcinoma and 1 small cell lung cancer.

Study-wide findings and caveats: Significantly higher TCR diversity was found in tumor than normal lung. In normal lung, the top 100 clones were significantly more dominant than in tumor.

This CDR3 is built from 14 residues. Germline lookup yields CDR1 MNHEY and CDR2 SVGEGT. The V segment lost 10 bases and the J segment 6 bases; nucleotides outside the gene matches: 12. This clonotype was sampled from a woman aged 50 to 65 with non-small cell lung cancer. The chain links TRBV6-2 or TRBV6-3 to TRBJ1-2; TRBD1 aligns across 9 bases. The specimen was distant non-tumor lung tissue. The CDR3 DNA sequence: TGTGCCATCAACCGCGGACAGGGGCATGATGGCTACACCTTC. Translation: CAINRGQGHDGYTF.